This T cell receptor beta chain is from a study of CXCR3-negative and CXCR3-positive naive CD8 T cells. Study information: Across all libraries, TRB reads numbered approximately 140 million, with about 1.5 +/- 0.3 million in each library. Findings and limits, study-wide: Within a donor, both naive subsets shared TRBV-TRBJ usage, unlike memory cells. Hydrophobicity of TRB CDR3s was greater in CXCR3-positive naive cells than in CXCR3-negative naive cells. Naive subsets were similarly diverse, while memory CD8+ repertoires were much less diverse.

As for this clonotype: Its antigen remains unknown.

Germline loops: CDR1 MDHEN, CDR2 SYDVKM. The CDR3 has 17 amino acids. Libraries were UMI-labeled 5' RACE TRB cDNA. TCRdb re-called the 5' RACE reads and gives one entry per CDR3 protein, without DNA. Its listing shows tens of thousands of distinct CDR3 sequences. CD45RO-CCR7+CD27+CD95- cells counted as naive CD8+ T cells. The sequence came from a human donor in good health. Some clones in this sample may be carry-over from other donors' samples. The sample taken for sequencing was naive CXCR3+ CD8+ T cells from blood. The subset is: CD45RO-CCR7+CD27+CD95- naive CD8+ T cells expressing CXCR3 (TNR3+). The chain is built from TRBV28 and TRBJ2-1; the D call of TRBD1 rests on TCRdb alone, since no DNA is present to check it. CDR3 residues: CASSLHDRADGYNEQFF.